The present T cell receptor (beta chain) was sequenced within a study of T cell responses to AZD1222 COVID-19 vaccine. Findings and caveats of the study: Just a handful of people given AZD1222 tested seropositive at baseline. Most donors were white British and more were female, and clonal diversity was possibly underestimated. It was only after the peak T cell response that any repertoires were sampled. Per reports, nearly half of all spike-specific TCRs target regions that are unmutated in variants.

Worth noting for this clone: Its antigen is unidentified.

Trimming left V 11 bases short and J 4 bases short, with 15 bases between. Germline V gene lookup returns CDR1 MNHEY and CDR2 SVGAGI. The CDR3 has 13 amino acids. Repertoires were generated with immunoSEQ multiplex PCR, while TCRdb's copy carries only in-frame clones and drops some. The sample lists under 140,000 clones; 80% to 90% were seen once. The sample in question was peripheral blood, obtained 28 days after the second AZD1222 dose. The receptor's source is an adult who received the AZD1222 COVID-19 vaccine. The rearrangement uses TRBV6-5 and TRBJ1-5; no clear D gene. The CDR3 spells CAGGSPWNQPQHF. Here the CDR3 DNA reads TGTGCCGGCGGCTCTCCTTGGAATCAGCCCCAGCATTTT.